The 31 T cell receptor beta chains listed next were all sequenced from one sample in a study of blood T cell repertoires in COVID-19. Here immunoSEQ multiplex PCR was the method, and the copy in TCRdb shows in-frame clones only, minus some. The data show 200,000 or so clones, with 82% seen just once and roughly 5.1% held by the top ten. The sample comprised peripheral blood. The receptors here all came from a woman in her twenties or thirties with acute or convalescent COVID-19.

The chain joins TRBV19 to TRBJ1-1, with TRBD1 matching over 10 bases. This CDR3 comprises 15 residues. V lost 5 bases and J lost 2; bases outside the gene matches: 5. The germline V gene has CDR1 LNHDA and CDR2 SQIVND (reference sequence). The DNA of the CDR3 is TGTGCCAGTAGTCGACAGGGGGCCACAAACACTGAAGCTTTCTTT. Translation gives CASSRQGATNTEAFF.

This clone was seen a few times. This chain connects TRBV24-1 to TRBJ1-2; 9 nucleotides align to TRBD1. CDR3 length: 13 amino acids. With V trimmed by 9 bases and J by 4 bases, 5 bases remained unmatched. Germline assignment: CDR1 KGHDR and CDR2 SFDVKD. The CDR3 nucleotides read TGTGCCACCTCTCCGGGACAGGGCTATGGCTACACCTTC. It is translated as CATSPGQGYGYTF.

The chain is built from TRBV27 and TRBJ2-5, with D possibly TRBD2 on 6 matching bases. The CDR3 spans 19 residues. Germline assignment: CDR1 MNHEY and CDR2 SMNVEV (reference sequence). V gave up 5 bases and J gave up 2 bases, with 27 bases separating them. The CDR3 loop reads CASSPTPGLNIGGQETQYF. DNA of the CDR3: TGTGCCAGCAGTCCTACCCCGGGACTGAATATAGGCGGACAAGAGACCCAGTACTTC.

This clone was counted a single time. The chain recombines TRBV27 with TRBJ2-7; D not certain. CDR3 length: 11 residues. The germline gives CDR1 MNHEY, CDR2 SMNVEV (reference sequence). V lost 6 bases and J lost 3, with 6 bases in between. The CDR3 here is CASRGDYEQYF. For the CDR3, the DNA is TGTGCCAGCAGAGGAGACTACGAGCAGTACTTC.

To note about this clone: This same CDR3 is encoded by further DNA sequences in the sample. The rearrangement joins TRBV19 to TRBJ2-7; 8 bases map to TRBD1. The junction had 7 bases not matched to a gene; V was cut back by 9 bases and J by 0 bases. Germline V gene lookup returns CDR1 LNHDA and CDR2 SQIVND (reference sequence). The CDR3 has 14 amino acids. The DNA for the CDR3 is TGTGCCAGCAGTTCCGGGACAGGCTCCTACGAGCAGTACTTC. Its protein product is CASSSGTGSYEQYF.

The chain has TRBV9 and TRBJ2-7; maybe TRBD1 (6 bases). The CDR3 sequence is 14 residues long. The V end lost 3 bases, the J end lost 3 bases, and 13 bases lay between the germline ends. Germline CDR1 is SGDLS and CDR2 is YYNGEE. The CDR3 DNA reads as TGTGCCAGCAGCGCAGGACAGCAGGGCTACGAGCAGTACTTC. It yields the protein CASSAGQQGYEQYF.

This clone has a handful of counts. CDR3 loop: CASRGRGIMGNEQFF. The CDR3, as DNA: TGTGCCAGCAGAGGGAGAGGGATAATGGGCAATGAGCAGTTCTTC. The chain employs TRBV6-6 and TRBJ2-1, with D tentatively TRBD2 (5 bases). The CDR3 has 15 amino acids. Germline V gene lookup returns CDR1 MNHNY and CDR2 SVGAGI (reference sequence). Between the trimmed V and J ends, which lost 6 bases and 6 bases, there was a span of 18 bases.

CDR3 sequence reads: CASSQDVGQGGNSPLHF. In DNA form, the CDR3 reads TGTGCCAGCAGCCAAGATGTGGGACAGGGGGGTAATTCACCCCTCCACTTT. The chain carries TRBV3-1 (or the pseudogene TRBV3-2) and TRBJ1-6; 11 bases are shared with TRBD1. V was pared by 0 bases and J by 6 bases, with 4 bases of the junction left unmatched. This CDR3 is built from 17 residues. Looked up from germline, CDR1 is LGHDT and CDR2 is YNNKEL (reference sequence).

CDR3 residues: CASSEENRDYEQYF. The CDR3 DNA sequence: TGCGCCAGCAGTGAGGAAAACAGGGACTACGAGCAGTACTTC. V and J are TRBV10-2 and TRBJ2-7; tentatively, D is TRBD1 (6 bases). CDR3 length equals 14 residues. Germline CDR1 WSHSY, CDR2 SAAADI. Trimming left V 2 bases short and J 3 bases short, with 11 bases between.

The CDR3 region is CASSLGQPGTNEKLFF. The CDR3 DNA is TGTGCCAGCAGCTTGGGACAGCCTGGCACTAATGAAAAACTGTTTTTT. The chain is built from TRBV11-2 and TRBJ1-4; 7 nucleotides align to TRBD1. J was trimmed by 2 bases and V by 3 bases; bases with no gene match: 6. Germline loops: CDR1 SGHAT, CDR2 FQNNGV. This CDR3 has 16 amino acids.

This sequence joins TRBV6-5 and TRBJ1-2; tentatively, D is TRBD1 (6 bases). Germline V gene lookup returns CDR1 MNHEY and CDR2 SVGAGI. Trimming removed 1 base at V and 6 bases at J, with 15 bases between. This CDR3 region has 15 residues. The CDR3 here is CASSYLRQGMDGYTF. In nucleotides, the CDR3 is TGTGCCAGCAGTTACTTGCGGCAGGGGATGGATGGCTACACCTTC.

This rearrangement joins TRBV5-1 to TRBJ2-5, with D hard to call. The CDR3 has 13 residues. The germline V gene encodes CDR1 SGHRS and CDR2 YFSETQ. The V gene lost 6 bases and the J gene lost 1 base, with 10 bases spanning the gap. CDR3 residues: CASTWAAQETQYF. DNA for the CDR3: TGCGCCAGCACCTGGGCAGCCCAAGAGACCCAGTACTTC.

The rearrangement uses TRBV7-2 and TRBJ1-1; D is unresolved. V was shortened by 1 base and J by 1 base, with 7 bases between the two germline ends. The CDR3 loop spans 14 amino acids. CDR1 is SGHTA, CDR2 FQGNSA, per germline. CDR3 in amino acids: CASSLVQPNTEAFF. The DNA for the CDR3 is TGTGCCAGCAGCTTAGTACAGCCGAACACTGAAGCTTTCTTT.

The chain couples TRBV5-8 to TRBJ2-2; a weak D match, TRBD1 (5 bases). The CDR3 totals 12 residues. Germline-derived CDR1 and CDR2 are SGHTS and YDEGEE. V shed 6 bases and J shed 7 bases, with 10 bases lying between them. The CDR3 DNA reads TGTGCCAGCACAGGGTTAATCGGGGAGCTGTTTTTT. This gives the protein CASTGLIGELFF.

This clone was found once. The V gene is TRBV4-1, the J gene TRBJ1-6; the match to TRBD1 covers 8 bases. After removal of 3 bases from V and 8 bases from J, the junction contained 9 bases not matched to a gene. CDR1 and CDR2 (germline): MGHRA, YSYEKL. The CDR3 spans 16 residues. CDR3 bases: TGCGCCAGCAGCCAGCCGGACAGGGATTTGTATTCACCCCTCCACTTT. Protein product: CASSQPDRDLYSPLHF.

The V call is TRBV6-5, the J call TRBJ1-1, with a possible D match to TRBD1 (6 bases). The CDR3 totals 15 residues. V was clipped by 2 bases and J by 1 base, with 11 bases between them. CDR1 is MNHEY and CDR2 is SVGAGI in the germline V gene. CDR3 sequence: CASSYNPGANTEAFF. The DNA for the CDR3 is TGTGCCAGCAGTTACAATCCAGGGGCGAACACTGAAGCTTTCTTT.

This clone was observed at least ten times. The CDR3 region has the DNA TGTGCCATCAGTGAGTCGGGACAGGGGTACGAGCAGTACTTC. It yields the protein CAISESGQGYEQYF. V gene TRBV10-3 combines with J gene TRBJ2-7; TRBD1 matches at 10 bases. In germline, CDR1 is ENHRY, CDR2 SYGVKD. The trim removed 0 bases at V and 4 bases at J, leaving 0 bases unmatched. This CDR3 contains 14 residues.

This chain uses TRBV2 with TRBJ1-1, with 11 bases identical to TRBD1. This CDR3 comprises 17 residues. Germline CDR1 and CDR2: SNHLY and FYNNEI. Losses at the gene ends were 2 bases for V and 3 bases for J; bases not matched to a gene: 8. CDR3 amino acids: CASSEWGTGGFDTEAFF. CDR3 coding DNA: TGTGCCAGCAGTGAATGGGGGACAGGGGGATTTGACACTGAAGCTTTCTTT.

Comment on this clone: The same CDR3 arises from other DNA sequences in this sample as well. The V and J genes are TRBV9 and TRBJ2-1; tentatively, D is TRBD1 (6 bases). The length of the CDR3 is 13 residues. Trimming left V 3 bases short and J 5 bases short, with 9 bases between. CDR1 and CDR2 from the germline V gene are SGDLS and YYNGEE. CDR3 nucleotide sequence: TGTGCCAGCAGCGGGGGGCTAAACAATGAGCAGTTCTTC. It encodes CASSGGLNNEQFF.

This chain joins TRBV3-1 (or the pseudogene TRBV3-2) and TRBJ2-5; the match to TRBD2 covers 7 bases. CDR3 length: 15 amino acids. The trim removed 3 bases at V and 5 bases at J, leaving 9 bases unmatched. Germline CDR1 is LGHDT and CDR2 is YNNKEL (reference sequence). CDR3 protein: CASSQTGRVGETQYF. The CDR3 nucleotides read TGTGCCAGCAGCCAGACGGGGAGGGTCGGGGAGACCCAGTACTTC.

The genes are TRBV4-2 and TRBJ2-1; 9 bases are shared with TRBD1. Trimming cost V 0 bases and J 7 bases; bases outside gene matches: 7. CDR3 length equals 16 residues. From germline, CDR1 is LGHNA and CDR2 YNFKEQ. As DNA, the CDR3 is TGTGCCAGCAGCCAAGAAGTCAACAGGGGGCTAAATGAGCAGTTCTTC. It encodes CASSQEVNRGLNEQFF.

This clone has a single count. Mismatch with germline at one junction end may stem from a read error. The chain has TRBV7-9 and TRBJ2-2; tentatively, D is TRBD2 (5 bases). The CDR3 length is 12 residues. Germline V lookup: CDR1 SEHNR, CDR2 FQNEAQ (reference sequence). In nucleotides, the CDR3 is TGTGCCAGCAGCCTGAACACCGGGGAACTGTTTTTT. This translates into CASSLNTGELFF.

Only a few counts were recorded for this clone. The chain couples TRBV6-6 to TRBJ1-4, with D perhaps matching TRBD1 (6 bases). The CDR3 is 14 amino acids. CDR1 is MNHNY, CDR2 SVGAGI, per germline (reference sequence). The V end lost 2 bases, the J end lost 9 bases, and 13 bases lay between the germline ends. The CDR3 DNA is TGTGCCAGCAGTTACCACAGGGAGCGGAAAAAACTGTTTTTT. The encoded protein is CASSYHRERKKLFF.

The chain joins TRBV29-1 to TRBJ1-1, with TRBD1 matching over 11 bases. The CDR3 has 15 amino acids. The J segment lost 4 bases and the V segment lost 7 bases, leaving 11 bases of the junction unmatched. Looked up from germline, CDR1 is SQVTM and CDR2 is ANQGSEA. The CDR3 sequence is CSGYRDRGEGTEAFF. CDR3 DNA sequence: TGCAGCGGGTACCGGGACAGGGGGGAGGGCACTGAAGCTTTCTTT.

V and J are TRBV2 and TRBJ1-1; D gene uncertain. The CDR3 loop spans 12 amino acids. Trimming stripped 11 bases from V and 5 bases from J, with 15 bases between. Germline CDR1 and CDR2: SNHLY and FYNNEI. The chain's CDR3 is CAWAWARTEAFF. The DNA of the CDR3 is TGTGCCTGGGCTTGGGCAAGGACTGAAGCTTTCTTT.

The chain links TRBV7-9 to TRBJ1-2; 9 bases line up with TRBD1. This CDR3 region has 14 residues. Germline values: CDR1 SEHNR, CDR2 FQNEAQ (reference sequence). V lost 0 bases, J lost 6 bases, and 2 bases stayed unmatched. The CDR3 nucleotides are TGTGCCAGCAGCTTAGCCTGGACAGGGGATGGCTACACCTTC. Protein: CASSLAWTGDGYTF.

This clone was observed once. The genes are TRBV27 and TRBJ2-3; 12 nucleotides line up with TRBD2. Trimming at V came to 1 base and at J to 3 bases, leaving 5 bases not matched to a gene. CDR3 length: 17 amino acids. Germline V CDR1 and CDR2: MNHEY, SMNVEV (reference sequence). The CDR3 here is CASSLLRTSGTTDTQYF. Here the CDR3 DNA reads TGTGCCAGCAGTTTATTGAGGACTAGCGGGACAACAGATACGCAGTATTTT.

The chain employs TRBV30 and TRBJ2-1; TRBD2 might be the D (5 bases). CDR1 and CDR2 from the germline V gene are GTSNPN and SVGIG (reference sequence). The CDR3 has 12 residues. The V end was cut by 3 bases, the J end by 4 bases, with 7 bases between. The CDR3 is CAWSPGYNEQFF. The CDR3 coding sequence is TGTGCCTGGAGCCCGGGGTACAATGAGCAGTTCTTC.

The chain recombines TRBV14 with TRBJ2-5; TRBD2 matches 8 bases. V trimming: 0 bases; J trimming: 0 bases; junction bases outside the gene matches: 0. The CDR3 length is 15 residues. Looked up from germline, CDR1 is SGHDN and CDR2 is FVKESK. CDR3 sequence: CASSQDGRDQETQYF. As DNA, the CDR3 is TGTGCCAGCAGCCAAGACGGGAGGGACCAAGAGACCCAGTACTTC.

This sequence joins TRBV28 and TRBJ2-5; D not resolved. CDR3 length equals 13 residues. Germline CDR1 reads MDHEN; CDR2 reads SYDVKM. Trimming stripped 3 bases from V and 7 bases from J, with 12 bases between. CDR3 nucleotides: TGTGCCAGCAGTTTTGAGGTGGTCGGGACCCAGTACTTC. It is translated as CASSFEVVGTQYF.

The chain carries TRBV14 and TRBJ2-1, with D possibly matching TRBD2 (6 bases). Germline CDR1 and CDR2: SGHDN and FVKESK. The CDR3 is 17 residues long. The V end lost 4 bases, the J end lost 10 bases, and 26 bases lay between the germline ends. The CDR3 loop reads CASSRYQRSSSAGEQFF. The CDR3 DNA reads as TGTGCCAGCAGCCGGTACCAACGCTCTAGTTCGGCGGGGGAGCAGTTCTTC.